The clone carrying this T cell receptor beta chain was seen only a few times. Its antigen is as yet unknown. The data are from a study of sequential checkpoint blockade in melanoma. Looking at the study overall: Arm A got nivolumab then ipilimumab; arm B the reverse, 1:1. Maintenance nivolumab came after either treatment sequence. Under 25 patients had tumor biopsies before treatment and at week 13. General study points: Clinical benefit was about 30 times likelier when tumor T-cell fraction and clonality increased.

Profiled with immunoSEQ multiplex PCR; TCRdb holds only in-frame clones, not every one. The sample records some 3,000 clones, 20% being singletons. This sample's treatment: randomized to nivolumab then ipilimumab (arm A) or the reverse (arm B). With V trimmed by 4 bases and J by 0 bases, 4 bases remained unmatched. CDR3 length: 16 amino acids. Germline V lookup: CDR1 MDHEN, CDR2 SYDVKM. The receptor was isolated from a human donor with melanoma. The chain is built from TRBV28 and TRBJ1-5; 9 positions match TRBD1. The sequencing here drew on tumor tissue (inferred from file names), taken from a patient given nivolumab and ipilimumab in sequence. The CDR3 loop reads CASSSGQGSSNQPQHF. The DNA for the CDR3 is TGTGCCAGCAGTTCAGGACAGGGGAGTAGCAATCAGCCCCAGCATTTT.